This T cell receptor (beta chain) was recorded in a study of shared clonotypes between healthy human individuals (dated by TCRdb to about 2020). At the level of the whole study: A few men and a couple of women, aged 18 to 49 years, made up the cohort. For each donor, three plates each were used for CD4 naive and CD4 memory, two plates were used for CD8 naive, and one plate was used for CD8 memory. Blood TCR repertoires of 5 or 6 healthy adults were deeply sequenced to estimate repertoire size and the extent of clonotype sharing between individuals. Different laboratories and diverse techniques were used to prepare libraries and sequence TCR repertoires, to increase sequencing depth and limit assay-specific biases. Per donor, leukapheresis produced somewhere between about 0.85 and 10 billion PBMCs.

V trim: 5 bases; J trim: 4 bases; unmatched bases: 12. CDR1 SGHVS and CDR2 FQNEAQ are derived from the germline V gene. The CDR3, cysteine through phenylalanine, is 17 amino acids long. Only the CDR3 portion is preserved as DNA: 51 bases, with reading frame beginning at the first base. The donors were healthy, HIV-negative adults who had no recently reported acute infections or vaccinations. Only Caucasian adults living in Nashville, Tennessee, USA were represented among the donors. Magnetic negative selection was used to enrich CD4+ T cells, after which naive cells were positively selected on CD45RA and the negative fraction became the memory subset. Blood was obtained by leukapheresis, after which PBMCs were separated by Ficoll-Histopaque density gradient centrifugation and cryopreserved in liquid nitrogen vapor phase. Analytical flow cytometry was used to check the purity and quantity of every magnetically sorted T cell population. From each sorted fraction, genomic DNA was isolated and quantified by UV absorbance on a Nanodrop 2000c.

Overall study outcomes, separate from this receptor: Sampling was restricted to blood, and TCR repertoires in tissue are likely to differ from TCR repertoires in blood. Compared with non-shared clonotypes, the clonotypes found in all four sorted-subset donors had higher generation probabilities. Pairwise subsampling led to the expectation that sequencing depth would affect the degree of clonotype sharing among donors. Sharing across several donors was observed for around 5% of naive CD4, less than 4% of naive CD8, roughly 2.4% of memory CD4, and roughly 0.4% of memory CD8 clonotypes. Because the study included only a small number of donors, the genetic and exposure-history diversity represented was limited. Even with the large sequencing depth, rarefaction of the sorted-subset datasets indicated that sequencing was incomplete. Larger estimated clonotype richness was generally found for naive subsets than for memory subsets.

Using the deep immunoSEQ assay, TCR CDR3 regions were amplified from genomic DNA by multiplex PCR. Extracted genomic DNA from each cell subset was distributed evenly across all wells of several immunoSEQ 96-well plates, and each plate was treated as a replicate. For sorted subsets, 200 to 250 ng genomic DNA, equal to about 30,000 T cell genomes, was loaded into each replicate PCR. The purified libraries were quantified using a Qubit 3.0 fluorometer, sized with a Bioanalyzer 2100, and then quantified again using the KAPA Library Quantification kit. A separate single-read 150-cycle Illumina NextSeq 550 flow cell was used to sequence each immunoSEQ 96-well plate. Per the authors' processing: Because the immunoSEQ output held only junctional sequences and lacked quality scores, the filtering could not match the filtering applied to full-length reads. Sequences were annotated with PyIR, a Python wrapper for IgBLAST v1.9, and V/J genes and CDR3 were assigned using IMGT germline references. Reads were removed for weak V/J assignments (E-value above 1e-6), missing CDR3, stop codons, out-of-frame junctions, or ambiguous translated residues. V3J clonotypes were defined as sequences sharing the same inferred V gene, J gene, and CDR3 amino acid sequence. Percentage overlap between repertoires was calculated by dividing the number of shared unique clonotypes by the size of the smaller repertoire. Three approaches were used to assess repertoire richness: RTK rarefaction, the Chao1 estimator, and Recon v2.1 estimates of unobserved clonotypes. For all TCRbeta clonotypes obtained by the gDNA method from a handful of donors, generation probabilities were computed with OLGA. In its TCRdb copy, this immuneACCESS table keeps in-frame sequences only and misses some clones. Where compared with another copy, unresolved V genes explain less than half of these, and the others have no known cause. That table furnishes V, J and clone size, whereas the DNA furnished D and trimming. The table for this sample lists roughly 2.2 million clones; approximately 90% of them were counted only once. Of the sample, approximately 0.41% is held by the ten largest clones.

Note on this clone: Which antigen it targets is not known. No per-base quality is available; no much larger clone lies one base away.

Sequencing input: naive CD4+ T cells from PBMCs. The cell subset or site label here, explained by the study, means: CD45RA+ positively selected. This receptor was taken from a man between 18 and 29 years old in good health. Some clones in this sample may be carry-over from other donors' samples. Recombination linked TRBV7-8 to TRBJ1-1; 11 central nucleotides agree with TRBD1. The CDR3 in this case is CASSPLGGTGGTTEAFF. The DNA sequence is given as TGTGCCAGCAGCCCCCTCGGGGGGACAGGGGGTACCACTGAAGCTTTCTTT. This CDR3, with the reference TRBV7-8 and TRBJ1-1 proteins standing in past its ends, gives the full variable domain GAGVSQSPRYKVAKRGQDVALRCDPISGHVSLFWYQQALGQGPEFLTYFQNEAQLDKSGLPSDRFFAERPEGSVSTLKIQRTQQEDSAVYLCASSPLGGTGGTTEAFFGQGTRLTVV.